Listed here are 26 T cell receptor beta chains from one sample, sequenced in a study of T cell responses to AZD1222 COVID-19 vaccine. Profiled with immunoSEQ multiplex PCR; TCRdb holds only in-frame clones, not every one. The repertoire holds some 180,000 clones, with approximately 92% as singletons. Sequenced here: peripheral blood, sampled on day 0 of AZD1222 vaccination. The receptors originated from an adult in good health.

The chain links TRBV18 to TRBJ2-1; TRBD1 might be the D (6 bases). The CDR3 consists of 15 residues. CDR1 is KGHSH and CDR2 is LQKENI in the germline V gene. The ends were cut back, 7 bases at V and 4 bases at J, with 17 bases in the middle. The CDR3 region has the DNA TGTGCCAGCTTCACCACCAATCAGGGGTACAATGAGCAGTTCTTC. Translated: CASFTTNQGYNEQFF.

The rearrangement joins TRBV5-8 to TRBJ2-7, with 7 nucleotides matching TRBD2. J was trimmed by 9 bases and V by 0 bases; bases with no gene match: 12. The germline V gene has CDR1 SGHTS and CDR2 YDEGEE. There are 15 residues in the CDR3. DNA for the CDR3: TGTGCCAGCAGCTTGGGAAGCGGGGTCCTAGTAACGCAGTACTTC. Translating it yields CASSLGSGVLVTQYF.

The J gene is TRBJ1-4, the V gene TRBV18; D gene uncertain. Germline V gene sequence: CDR1 KGHSH, CDR2 LQKENI. V lost 2 bases and J lost 2, with 6 bases in between. The CDR3 sequence is 14 residues long. The CDR3 here is CASSPARTNEKLFF. The CDR3 nucleotides are TGTGCCAGCTCACCAGCCAGGACTAATGAAAAACTGTTTTTT.

This clone has a single count. The chain recombines TRBV28 with TRBJ1-2; TRBD1 aligns across 9 bases. V lost 6 bases, J lost 8 bases, and 10 bases stayed unmatched. CDR3 length: 14 amino acids. The germline CDR1 and CDR2 sequences are MDHEN and SYDVKM. The CDR3 DNA is TGTGCCAGCAGCGTCACAGGGGGCTCCGGGGGCTACACCTTC. Translated, it gives CASSVTGGSGGYTF.

The V call is TRBV6-5, the J call TRBJ1-2; possibly TRBD1 for D (5 bases). Trimming removed 3 bases at V and 7 bases at J, with 12 bases between. CDR3 length equals 13 residues. Germline lookup yields CDR1 MNHEY and CDR2 SVGAGI. The CDR3 DNA sequence: TGTGCCAGCAGTTATCAAAGGGGAGGTGGCTACACCTTC. Translating it yields CASSYQRGGGYTF.

The chain carries TRBV12-5 and TRBJ2-1; D remains ambiguous. This CDR3 is built from 13 residues. The V end was cut by 4 bases, the J end by 8 bases, with 12 bases between. The germline V gene encodes CDR1 LGHNT and CDR2 FRNRAP. Written as DNA, the CDR3 is TGTGCTAGTGGTTCCGAACCCCTGTATGAGCAGTTCTTC. Translating it yields CASGSEPLYEQFF.

The V call is TRBV4-1, the J call TRBJ1-5, with D uncertain. Germline V CDR1 and CDR2: MGHRA, YSYEKL. This CDR3 contains 13 residues. V gave up 1 base and J gave up 7 bases, with 8 bases separating them. CDR3 sequence (DNA): TGCGCCAGCAGCCAAGGCTCCCGGCAGCCCCAGCATTTT. Translated, it gives CASSQGSRQPQHF.

This chain links TRBV9 with TRBJ2-5; 10 nucleotides line up with TRBD2. In germline, CDR1 is SGDLS, CDR2 YYNGEE. After removal of 0 bases from V and 3 bases from J, the junction contained 2 bases not matched to a gene. This CDR3 has 15 amino acids. The CDR3 region is CASSVGLAGEETQYF. Written as DNA, the CDR3 is TGTGCCAGCAGCGTAGGCCTAGCGGGGGAAGAGACCCAGTACTTC.

The chain couples TRBV19 to TRBJ1-2; 7 bases map to TRBD1. V trimming: 4 bases; J trimming: 1 base; junction bases outside the gene matches: 12. The CDR3 is 17 amino acids. Germline CDR1 LNHDA, CDR2 SQIVND (reference sequence). The CDR3 reads CASSTRDSEGSNYGYTF. CDR3 in DNA: TGTGCCAGTAGTACCCGGGACAGTGAAGGGAGTAACTATGGCTACACCTTC.

V gene TRBV19 combines with J gene TRBJ2-3; D call uncertain. Trimming took 3 bases from V and 6 from J, leaving 19 bases between them. This CDR3 has 16 amino acids. CDR1 LNHDA and CDR2 SQIVND come from the germline V gene (reference sequence). CDR3 residues: CASSIATLVSGDTQYF. For the CDR3, the DNA is TGTGCCAGTAGTATCGCCACCCTAGTCTCTGGGGATACGCAGTATTTT.

The chain combines TRBV18 with TRBJ1-1, with a tentative D call TRBD1 (6 bases). Looked up from germline, CDR1 is KGHSH and CDR2 is LQKENI. The CDR3 contains 15 residues. Trimming stripped 4 bases from V and 4 bases from J, with 16 bases between. CDR3 sequence (DNA): TGTGCCAGCTCACTAGGACAGAGTAAGGGCACTGAAGCTTTCTTT. Translation: CASSLGQSKGTEAFF. Variable domain in full (rest from reference TRBV18 and TRBJ1-1): NAGVMQNPRHLVRRRGQEARLRCSPMKGHSHVYWYRQLPEEGLKFMVYLQKENIIDESGMPKERFSAEFPKEGPSILRIQQVVRGDSAAYFCASSLGQSKGTEAFFGQGTRLTVV.

This clone was recorded once. The genes are TRBV3-1 (or the pseudogene TRBV3-2) and TRBJ1-1; 9 nucleotides line up with TRBD1. V dropped 5 bases and J dropped 1; count of bases not matched to a gene: 8. The CDR3 length is 16 residues. Germline assignment: CDR1 LGHDT and CDR2 YNNKEL (reference sequence). CDR3 in amino acids: CASSWTGQGRNTEAFF. DNA of the CDR3: TGTGCCAGCAGCTGGACGGGACAGGGACGGAACACTGAAGCTTTCTTT.

This clone was seen only once. The chain is built from TRBV19 and TRBJ1-5, with D hard to call. The V gene lost 5 bases and the J gene lost 4 bases, with 6 bases spanning the gap. Germline assignment: CDR1 LNHDA and CDR2 SQIVND (reference sequence). The CDR3 extends over 12 amino acids. This chain's CDR3 is CASSYPNQPQHF. The DNA of the CDR3 is TGTGCCAGTAGTTACCCGAATCAGCCCCAGCATTTT. The variable domain in full, completed from reference TRBV19 and TRBJ1-5, reads DGGITQSPKYLFRKEGQNVTLSCEQNLNHDAMYWYRQDPGQGLRLIYYSQIVNDFQKGDIAEGYSVSREKKESFPLTVTSAQKNPTAFYLCASSYPNQPQHFGDGTRLSIL.

This clone was seen a single time. The rearrangement links TRBV19 to TRBJ2-2; D may be TRBD1 or TRBD2 (6 bases each). This CDR3 is built from 15 residues. With 4 bases removed from V and 8 bases from J, the gap between germline ends came to 17 bases. CDR1 is LNHDA and CDR2 is SQIVND in the germline V gene (reference sequence). CDR3 DNA: TGTGCCAGTAGTAGAAGGGGGGACCTTACTGGGGAGCTGTTTTTT. This sequence encodes CASSRRGDLTGELFF.

This chain joins TRBV10-3 and TRBJ1-2, with 7 nucleotides matching TRBD1. CDR1 and CDR2 (germline): ENHRY, SYGVKD. Trimming at V came to 5 bases and at J to 3 bases, leaving 9 bases not matched to a gene. The CDR3 is 15 amino acids. CDR3 loop: CAISQDRSFDYGYTF. The CDR3 bases are TGTGCCATCAGTCAGGACAGGTCTTTCGACTATGGCTACACCTTC.

The V call is TRBV3-1 (or the pseudogene TRBV3-2), the J call TRBJ2-1, with 7 bases fitting TRBD1. The V and J ends lost 3 bases and 7 bases, in that order; junction bases with no gene match: 6. Germline V CDR1 and CDR2: LGHDT, YNNKEL (reference sequence). The CDR3 totals 14 residues. The CDR3 sequence is CASSQGQRGNEQFF. The DNA of the CDR3 is TGTGCCAGCAGCCAGGGACAGAGGGGGAATGAGCAGTTCTTC.

The rearrangement uses TRBV7-9 and TRBJ1-1; D uncertain. The V gene's germline CDR1 is SEHNR and CDR2 FQNEAQ (reference sequence). The CDR3 has 15 residues. V gave up 1 base and J gave up 0 bases, with 9 bases separating them. The DNA of the CDR3 is TGTGCCAGCAGCTTAGTAGGTGGGATGAACACTGAAGCTTTCTTT. It encodes CASSLVGGMNTEAFF.

This chain connects TRBV19 to TRBJ1-3; D remains unclear. Trimming took 11 bases from V and 0 from J, leaving 17 bases between them. Germline CDR1 and CDR2: LNHDA and SQIVND (reference sequence). The CDR3 totals 15 residues. This chain's CDR3 is CAAIPGEGSGNTIYF. CDR3 nucleotide sequence: TGTGCCGCTATTCCGGGAGAAGGCTCTGGAAACACCATATATTTT.

V is TRBV19 and J is TRBJ1-5; D is unclear. V gave up 7 bases and J gave up 7 bases, with 8 bases separating them. Germline CDR1 LNHDA, CDR2 SQIVND (reference sequence). The CDR3 runs to 11 residues. CDR3 nucleotide sequence: TGTGCCAGTAACTCCGGCCAGCCCCAGCATTTT. It translates to CASNSGQPQHF.

The chain has TRBV29-1 and TRBJ2-7; 12 positions match TRBD2. Germline V CDR1 and CDR2: SQVTM, ANQGSEA. J was trimmed by 5 bases and V by 6 bases; bases with no gene match: 8. CDR3 length: 14 residues. For the CDR3, the DNA is TGCAGCGTGGAGCTAGCGGGAGGGCCAAACGAGCAGTACTTC. Translation: CSVELAGGPNEQYF.

The chain carries TRBV6-1 and TRBJ1-2; 10 bases align to TRBD1. Germline V CDR1 and CDR2: MNHNS, SASEGT. The CDR3 has 16 amino acids. Losses at the gene ends were 2 bases for V and 2 bases for J; bases not matched to a gene: 5. DNA of the CDR3: TGTGCCAGCAGTGAATACGGGACAGGGGAAAACTATGGCTACACCTTC. Translated, it gives CASSEYGTGENYGYTF.

The genes are TRBV9 and TRBJ2-1, with D perhaps matching TRBD1 or TRBD2 (5 bases each). This CDR3 has 14 residues. Germline lookup yields CDR1 SGDLS and CDR2 YYNGEE. Between the trimmed V and J ends, which lost 2 bases and 5 bases, there was a span of 11 bases. In DNA form, the CDR3 reads TGTGCCAGCAGCGTGACCGGGACCAACAATGAGCAGTTCTTC. The encoded protein is CASSVTGTNNEQFF.

The chain employs TRBV5-5 and TRBJ1-3, with D unclear. CDR1 and CDR2 (germline): SGHKS, YYEKEE (reference sequence). The CDR3 length is 15 residues. The germline V and J ends were trimmed by 4 bases and 0 bases, with 11 bases remaining between them. The CDR3 is CASSPEGNSGNTIYF. In nucleotides, the CDR3 is TGTGCCAGCAGCCCTGAAGGGAACTCTGGAAACACCATATATTTT.

This clone was counted a single time. The V call is TRBV18, the J call TRBJ1-5; TRBD1 might be the D (5 bases). Germline CDR1 is KGHSH and CDR2 is LQKENI. Trimming left V 6 bases short and J 1 base short, with 10 bases between. The CDR3 is 14 residues long. Written as DNA, the CDR3 is TGTGCCAGCTCGTCTCGGGACAGCAATCAGCCCCAGCATTTT. It translates to CASSSRDSNQPQHF.

The rearrangement uses TRBV24-1 and TRBJ2-1; 9 bases are a match to TRBD1. The J segment lost 1 base and the V segment lost 3 bases, leaving 6 bases of the junction unmatched. This CDR3 region has 17 residues. CDR1 and CDR2 from the germline V gene are KGHDR and SFDVKD. CDR3 sequence: CATSDEPGQGSYNEQFF. In DNA form, the CDR3 reads TGTGCCACCAGTGATGAACCGGGACAGGGTTCCTACAATGAGCAGTTCTTC.

The chain links TRBV29-1 to TRBJ1-5; D is perhaps TRBD1 (5 bases). V was cut by 4 bases and J by 8 bases, with 15 bases left in between. From germline, CDR1 is SQVTM and CDR2 ANQGSEA. The CDR3 extends over 13 amino acids. This chain's CDR3 is CSVVVQDGKPQHF. As DNA, the CDR3 is TGCAGCGTTGTAGTACAGGATGGGAAGCCCCAGCATTTT. The whole variable domain, remainder taken from reference TRBV29-1 and TRBJ1-5, is SAVISQKPSRDICQRGTSLTIQCQVDSQVTMMFWYRQQPGQSLTLIATANQGSEATYESGFVIDKFPISRPNLTFSTLTVSNMSPEDSSIYLCSVVVQDGKPQHFGDGTRLSIL.